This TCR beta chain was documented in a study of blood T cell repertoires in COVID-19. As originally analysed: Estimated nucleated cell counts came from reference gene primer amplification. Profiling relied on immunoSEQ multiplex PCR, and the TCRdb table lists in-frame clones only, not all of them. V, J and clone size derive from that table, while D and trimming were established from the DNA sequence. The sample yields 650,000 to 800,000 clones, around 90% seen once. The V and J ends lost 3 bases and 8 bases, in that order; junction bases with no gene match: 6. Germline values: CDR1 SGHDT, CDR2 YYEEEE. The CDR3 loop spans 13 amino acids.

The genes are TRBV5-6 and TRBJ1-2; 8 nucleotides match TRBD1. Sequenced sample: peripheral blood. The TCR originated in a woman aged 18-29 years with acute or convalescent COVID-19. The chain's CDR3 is CASSSGGDKGYTF. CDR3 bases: TGTGCCAGCAGCTCAGGGGGCGATAAGGGCTACACCTTC.